One and the same sample provided the 13 T cell receptor beta chains below, sequenced in a study of blood T cell repertoires in COVID-19 (dated by TCRdb to 2018 to 2021). Receptors were amplified or captured by the immunoSEQ multiplex PCR assay. Held by TCRdb, this immuneACCESS table contains in-frame sequences only and omits some clones. Under half of the omission traces to an unresolved V gene where checked; the cause of the rest is unknown. Recorded for this sample are about 220,000 clones; almost 90% of them occurred a single time. The ten largest make up 14% to 15% of the sample. The sequenced sample was PBMCs or T cells enriched from blood (not recorded which). These TCRs come from a woman aged 45-65 years with acute COVID-19.

Points on this clone: Other DNA sequences in this sample translate to the same CDR3. This chain uses TRBV27 with TRBJ1-1; D gene ambiguous. V was clipped by 2 bases and J by 1 base, with 5 bases between them. Germline-derived CDR1 and CDR2 are MNHEY and SMNVEV (reference sequence). This CDR3 has 13 amino acids. The CDR3 sequence is CASSLGQNTEAFF. The CDR3 nucleotides read TGTGCCAGCAGTTTAGGCCAGAACACTGAAGCTTTCTTT.

The chain uses TRBV27 and TRBJ2-1, with 10 positions matching TRBD1. The V and J ends lost 5 bases and 7 bases, in that order; junction bases with no gene match: 2. Germline CDR1 is MNHEY and CDR2 is SMNVEV (reference sequence). CDR3 length: 13 amino acids. The CDR3 DNA sequence: TGTGCCAGCAGTGACAGGGGGCAGAATGAGCAGTTCTTC. Protein sequence: CASSDRGQNEQFF.

The CDR3 nucleotides are TGTGCCAGCAGTGAAGGGACAGATAGCAATCAGCCCCAGCATTTT. Translated, it gives CASSEGTDSNQPQHF. The J gene is TRBJ1-5, the V gene TRBV2; D may be TRBD1 (6 bases). The CDR3 length is 15 residues. Between the trimmed V and J ends, which lost 1 base and 0 bases, there was a span of 7 bases. Germline V gene lookup returns CDR1 SNHLY and CDR2 FYNNEI.

V is TRBV9 and J is TRBJ1-5; D is perhaps TRBD1 (6 bases). This CDR3 region has 13 residues. Trimming removed 4 bases from V and 5 bases from J, with 10 bases in between. Germline-derived CDR1 and CDR2 are SGDLS and YYNGEE. The CDR3 nucleotides are TGTGCCAGCAGCCCCGGACAGCATCAGCCCCAGCATTTT. Its protein is CASSPGQHQPQHF. Together with reference TRBV9 and TRBJ1-5, the CDR3 gives the full variable domain: DSGVTQTPKHLITATGQRVTLRCSPRSGDLSVYWYQQSLDQGLQFLIQYYNGEERAKGNILERFSAQQFPDLHSELNLSSLELGDSALYFCASSPGQHQPQHFGDGTRLSIL.

The chain is built from TRBV6-4 and TRBJ1-2, with D perhaps TRBD1 (5 bases). V lost 5 bases, J lost 8 bases, and 12 bases lay in between. The V gene's germline CDR1 is MRHNA and CDR2 SNTAGT. The CDR3 extends over 12 amino acids. The CDR3 spells CASSSRQCGYTF. CDR3 nucleotides: TGTGCCAGCAGTAGTAGACAGTGCGGCTACACCTTC.

The V call is TRBV7-3, the J call TRBJ2-5; 9 nucleotides align to TRBD2. The CDR3 has 15 residues. V shed 2 bases, J shed 2 bases, and the junction held 3 bases outside the gene matches. Germline V gives CDR1 SGHTA, CDR2 FQGTGA. CDR3 residues: CASSLRAGGQETQYF. The CDR3 DNA reads as TGTGCCAGCAGCTTACGAGCGGGAGGACAAGAGACCCAGTACTTC. Filled out from reference TRBV7-3 and TRBJ2-5, the complete variable domain reads GAGVSQTPSNKVTEKGKYVELRCDPISGHTALYWYRQSLGQGPEFLIYFQGTGAADDSGLPNDRFFAVRPEGSVSTLKIQRTERGDSAVYLCASSLRAGGQETQYFGPGTRLLVL.

This clone was detected a few times. The genes are TRBV2 and TRBJ1-3; D not certain. The V gene's germline CDR1 is SNHLY and CDR2 FYNNEI. The CDR3 consists of 15 residues. The V and J ends lost 8 bases and 1 base respectively, with 15 bases between them. CDR3 residues: CASGRGLLSGNTIYF. DNA for the CDR3: TGTGCCAGCGGTCGCGGGCTGTTATCTGGAAACACCATATATTTT.

This clone was detected a few times. The CDR3 DNA is TGTGCCAGCAGCCCCACAGGGGGCGCTTTTGGCTACACCTTC. Protein sequence: CASSPTGGAFGYTF. The chain has TRBV5-4 and TRBJ1-2, with 9 bases fitting TRBD1. Germline CDR1 reads SGHNT; CDR2 reads YYREEE (reference sequence). This CDR3 is built from 14 residues. Trimming at V came to 4 bases and at J to 7 bases, leaving 8 bases not matched to a gene.

This clone was picked up a small number of times. The rearrangement uses TRBV14 and TRBJ2-2; 11 nucleotides align to TRBD2. J was trimmed by 7 bases and V by 0 bases; bases with no gene match: 7. From germline, CDR1 is SGHDN and CDR2 FVKESK. The CDR3 covers 17 residues. The CDR3 region has the DNA TGTGCCAGCAGCCAAGATTCCACTAGCGGGAGTCTCGGGGAGCTGTTTTTT. This codes for CASSQDSTSGSLGELFF.

CDR3 nucleotide sequence: TGTGCCAGCAGTCCCGGGGGTCCCCAGTATGGCTACACCTTC. Translation gives CASSPGGPQYGYTF. The J gene is TRBJ1-2, the V gene TRBV27; D may be TRBD1 (5 bases). With 5 bases removed from V and 5 bases from J, the gap between germline ends came to 15 bases. The germline gives CDR1 MNHEY, CDR2 SMNVEV (reference sequence). The CDR3 covers 14 residues.

J is TRBJ2-5 and V is TRBV7-2; weak D call: TRBD1 (5 bases). The germline V gene has CDR1 SGHTA and CDR2 FQGNSA. The CDR3 is made up of 16 amino acids. Trimming removed 5 bases at V and 0 bases at J, with 16 bases between. The CDR3, as DNA: TGTGCCAGCAGCGCCTACTCAGGACAATACCAAGAGACCCAGTACTTC. It specifies CASSAYSGQYQETQYF.

This clone was observed a few times. The chain carries TRBV6-5 and TRBJ2-1; 7 bases are shared with TRBD1. Germline CDR1 reads MNHEY; CDR2 reads SVGAGI. The junction had 8 bases not matched to a gene; V was cut back by 7 bases and J by 2 bases. This CDR3 has 15 amino acids. In DNA form, the CDR3 reads TGTGCCAGCACCCGGTCGGGACAGACCTACAATGAGCAGTTCTTC. This codes for CASTRSGQTYNEQFF.

This clone was recorded a few times. This rearrangement joins TRBV15 to TRBJ1-5; 8 nucleotides line up with TRBD1. CDR3 size: 18 residues. Germline values: CDR1 LNHNV, CDR2 YYDKDF (reference sequence). V was pared by 3 bases and J by 0 bases, with 10 bases of the junction left unmatched. CDR3 DNA sequence: TGTGCCACCAGCAGCGACAGGGGTAAAACTTTTAGCAATCAGCCCCAGCATTTT. Residues: CATSSDRGKTFSNQPQHF.